This T cell receptor beta chain was recovered during a study of T cells in Graves' hyperthyroidism and ophthalmopathy. Findings and caveats of the study: Most thyroid clonotypes with frequency above 0.001 were detected in blood.

The CDR3 runs to 15 residues. CDR1 LNHDA and CDR2 SQIVND come from the germline V gene (reference sequence). The V gene lost 3 bases and the J gene lost 2 bases, with 10 bases spanning the gap. Template material for amplifying TCR beta CDR3 regions consisted of RNA transcripts. With the HTBI primer set, the TCR CDR3 went through a first round of RT-PCR. TCRdb re-called the multiplex PCR reads with MiXCR, one entry per CDR3 protein. The top ten clones hold approximately 35% of a sample with under 350,000 distinct CDR3 sequences, roughly 13% of them seen once. This clonotype was found many times. Its antigen is currently unknown. Diagnosing involved the use of clinical symptoms, serum thyroxine and TRAb, thyroid ultrasound and orbital computed tomography.

The source is a woman between 40 and 55 years old with Graves' ophthalmopathy. The sequenced sample consisted of blood. This rearrangement joins TRBV19 to TRBJ2-2; tentatively, D is TRBD1 (6 bases). CDR3 in DNA: TGTGCCAGTAGTATGCAGGGGAGCAACACCGGGGAGCTGTTTTTT. Its translation: CASSMQGSNTGELFF.